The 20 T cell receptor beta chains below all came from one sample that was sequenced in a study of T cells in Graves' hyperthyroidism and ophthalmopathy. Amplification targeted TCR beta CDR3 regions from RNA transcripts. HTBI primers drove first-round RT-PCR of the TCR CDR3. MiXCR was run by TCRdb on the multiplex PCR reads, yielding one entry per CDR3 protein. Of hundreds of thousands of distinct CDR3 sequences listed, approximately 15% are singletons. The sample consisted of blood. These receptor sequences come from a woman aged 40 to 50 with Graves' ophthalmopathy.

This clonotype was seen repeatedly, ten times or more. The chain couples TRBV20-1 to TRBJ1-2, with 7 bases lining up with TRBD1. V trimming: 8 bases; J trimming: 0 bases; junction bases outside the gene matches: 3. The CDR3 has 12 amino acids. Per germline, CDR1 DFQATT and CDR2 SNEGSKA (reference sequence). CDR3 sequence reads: CSLTGSNYGYTF. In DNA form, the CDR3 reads TGCAGTTTGACAGGGTCTAACTATGGCTACACCTTC.

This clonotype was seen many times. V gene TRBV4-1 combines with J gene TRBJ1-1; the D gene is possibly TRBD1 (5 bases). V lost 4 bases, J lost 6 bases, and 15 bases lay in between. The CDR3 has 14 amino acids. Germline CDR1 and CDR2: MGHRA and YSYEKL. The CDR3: CASSLLLPGPEAFF. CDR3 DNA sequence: TGCGCCAGCAGCCTACTGCTACCGGGACCTGAAGCTTTCTTT.

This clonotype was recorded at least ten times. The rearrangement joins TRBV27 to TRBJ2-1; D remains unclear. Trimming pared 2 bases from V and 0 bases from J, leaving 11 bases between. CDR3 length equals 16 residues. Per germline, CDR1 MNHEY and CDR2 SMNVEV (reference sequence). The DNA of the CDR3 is TGTGCCAGCAGTTTAGATTTGTTGAGCTCCTACAATGAGCAGTTCTTC. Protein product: CASSLDLLSSYNEQFF.

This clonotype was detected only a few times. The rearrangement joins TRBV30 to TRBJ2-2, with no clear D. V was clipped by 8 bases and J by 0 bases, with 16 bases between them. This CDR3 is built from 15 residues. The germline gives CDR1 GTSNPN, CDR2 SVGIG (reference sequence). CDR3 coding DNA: TGTGCCCTCGGAAGGCCCTTCGCGAACACCGGGGAGCTGTTTTTT. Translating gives CALGRPFANTGELFF.

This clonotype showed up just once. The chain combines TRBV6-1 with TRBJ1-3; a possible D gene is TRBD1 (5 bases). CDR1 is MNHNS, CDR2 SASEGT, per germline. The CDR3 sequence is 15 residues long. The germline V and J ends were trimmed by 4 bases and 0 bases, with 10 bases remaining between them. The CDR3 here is CASSAGGNSGNTIYF. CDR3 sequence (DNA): TGTGCCAGCAGTGCCGGGGGGAACTCTGGAAACACCATATATTTT.

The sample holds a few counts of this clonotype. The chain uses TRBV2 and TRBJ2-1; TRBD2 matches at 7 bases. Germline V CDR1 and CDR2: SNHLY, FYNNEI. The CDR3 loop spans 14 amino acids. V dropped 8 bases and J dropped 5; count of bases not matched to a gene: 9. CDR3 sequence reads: CASRGAGVHNEQFF. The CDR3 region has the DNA TGTGCCAGCCGGGGCGCGGGAGTCCACAATGAGCAGTTCTTC. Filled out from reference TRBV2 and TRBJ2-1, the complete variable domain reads EPEVTQTPSHQVTQMGQEVILRCVPISNHLYFYWYRQILGQKVEFLVSFYNNEISEKSEIFDDQFSVERPDGSNFTLKIRSTKLEDSAMYFCASRGAGVHNEQFFGPGTRLTVL.

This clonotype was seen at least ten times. CDR3 amino acids: CASSERRQYNEQFF. CDR3 nucleotides: TGTGCCAGCAGTGAAAGGCGGCAGTACAATGAGCAGTTCTTC. The V gene is TRBV2, the J gene TRBJ2-1; D ambiguous. The germline CDR1 and CDR2 sequences are SNHLY and FYNNEI. V lost 2 bases and J lost 4, with 9 bases in between. CDR3 length: 14 residues.

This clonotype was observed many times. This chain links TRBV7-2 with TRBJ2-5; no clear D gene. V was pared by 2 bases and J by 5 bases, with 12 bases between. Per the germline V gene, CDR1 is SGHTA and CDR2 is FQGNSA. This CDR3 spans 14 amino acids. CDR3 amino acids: CASSLRRLSETQYF. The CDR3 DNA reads TGTGCCAGCAGCTTAAGGCGCCTAAGCGAGACCCAGTACTTC.

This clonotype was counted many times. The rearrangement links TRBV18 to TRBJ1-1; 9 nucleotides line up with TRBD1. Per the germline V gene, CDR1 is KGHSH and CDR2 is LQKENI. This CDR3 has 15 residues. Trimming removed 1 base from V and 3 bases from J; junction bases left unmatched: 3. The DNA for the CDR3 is TGTGCCAGCTCACCACAGACAGGGGGGGACACTGAAGCTTTCTTT. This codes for CASSPQTGGDTEAFF. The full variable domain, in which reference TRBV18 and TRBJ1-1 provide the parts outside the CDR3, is NAGVMQNPRHLVRRRGQEARLRCSPMKGHSHVYWYRQLPEEGLKFMVYLQKENIIDESGMPKERFSAEFPKEGPSILRIQQVVRGDSAAYFCASSPQTGGDTEAFFGQGTRLTVV.

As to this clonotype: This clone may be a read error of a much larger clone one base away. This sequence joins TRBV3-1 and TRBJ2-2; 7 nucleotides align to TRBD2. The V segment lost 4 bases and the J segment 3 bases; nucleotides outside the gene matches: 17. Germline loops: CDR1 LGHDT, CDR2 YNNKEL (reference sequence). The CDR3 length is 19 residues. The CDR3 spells CASSLYGTIGRLDTGELFF. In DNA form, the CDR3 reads TGTGCCAGCAGCCTCTACGGGACTATCGGGAGGTTGGACACCGGGGAGCTGTTTTTT.

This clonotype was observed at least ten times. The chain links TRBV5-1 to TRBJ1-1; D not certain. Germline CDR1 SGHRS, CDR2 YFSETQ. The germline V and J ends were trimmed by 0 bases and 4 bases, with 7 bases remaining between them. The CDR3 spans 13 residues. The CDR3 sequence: CASSLGAPTEAFF. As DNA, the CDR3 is TGCGCCAGCAGCTTGGGGGCCCCCACTGAAGCTTTCTTT.

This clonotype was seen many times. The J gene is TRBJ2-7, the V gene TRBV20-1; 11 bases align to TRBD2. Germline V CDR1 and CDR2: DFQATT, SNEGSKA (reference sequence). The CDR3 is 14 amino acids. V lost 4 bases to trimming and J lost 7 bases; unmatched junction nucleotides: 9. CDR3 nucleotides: TGCAGTGCTACGGTGGGACTAGCGGTAGGGGAGCAGTACTTC. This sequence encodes CSATVGLAVGEQYF.

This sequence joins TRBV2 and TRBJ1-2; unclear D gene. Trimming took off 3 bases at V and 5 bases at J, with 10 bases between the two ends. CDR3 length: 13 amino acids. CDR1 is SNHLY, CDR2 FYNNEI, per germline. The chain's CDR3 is CASSEGRLYGYTF. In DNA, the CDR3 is TGTGCCAGCAGTGAGGGCAGATTATATGGCTACACCTTC.

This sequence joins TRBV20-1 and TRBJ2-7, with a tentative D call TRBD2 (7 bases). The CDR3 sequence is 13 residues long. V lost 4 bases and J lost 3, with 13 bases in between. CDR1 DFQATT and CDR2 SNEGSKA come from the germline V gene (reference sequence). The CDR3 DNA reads TGCAGTGCTATCCGGGGGGCCAACTACGAGCAGTACTTC. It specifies CSAIRGANYEQYF.

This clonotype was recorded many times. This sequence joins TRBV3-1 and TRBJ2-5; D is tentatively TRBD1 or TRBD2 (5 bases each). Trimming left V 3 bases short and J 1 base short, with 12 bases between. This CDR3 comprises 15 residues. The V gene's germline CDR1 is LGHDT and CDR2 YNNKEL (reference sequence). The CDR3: CASSQGRQRQETQYF. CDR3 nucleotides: TGTGCCAGCAGCCAGGGGAGACAGCGCCAAGAGACCCAGTACTTC.

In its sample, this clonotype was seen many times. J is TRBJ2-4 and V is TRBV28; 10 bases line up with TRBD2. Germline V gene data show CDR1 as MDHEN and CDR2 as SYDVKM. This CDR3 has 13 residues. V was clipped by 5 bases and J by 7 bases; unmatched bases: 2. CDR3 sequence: CASSLSGRNIQYF. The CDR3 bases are TGTGCCAGCAGTCTTAGCGGGAGGAACATTCAGTACTTC. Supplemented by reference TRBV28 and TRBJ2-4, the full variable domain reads DVKVTQSSRYLVKRTGEKVFLECVQDMDHENMFWYRQDPGLGLRLIYFSYDVKMKEKGDIPEGYSVSREKKERFSLILESASTNQTSMYLCASSLSGRNIQYFGAGTRLSVL.

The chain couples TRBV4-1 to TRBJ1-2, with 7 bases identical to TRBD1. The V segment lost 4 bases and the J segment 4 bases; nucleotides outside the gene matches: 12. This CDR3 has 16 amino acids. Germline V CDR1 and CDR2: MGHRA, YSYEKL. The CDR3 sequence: CASSPTGTAGIYGYTF. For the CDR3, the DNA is TGCGCCAGCAGCCCTACCGGGACAGCGGGCATCTATGGCTACACCTTC.

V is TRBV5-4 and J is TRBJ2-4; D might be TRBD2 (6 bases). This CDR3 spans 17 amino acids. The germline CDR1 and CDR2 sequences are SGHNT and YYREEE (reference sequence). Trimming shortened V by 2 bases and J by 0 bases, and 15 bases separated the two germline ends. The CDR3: CASSLGDFEGAKNIQYF. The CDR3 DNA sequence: TGTGCCAGCAGCTTAGGGGACTTCGAGGGAGCCAAAAACATTCAGTACTTC. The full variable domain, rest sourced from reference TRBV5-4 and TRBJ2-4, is ETGVTQSPTHLIKTRGQQVTLRCSSQSGHNTVSWYQQALGQGPQFIFQYYREEENGRGNFPPRFSGLQFPNYSSELNVNALELDDSALYLCASSLGDFEGAKNIQYFGAGTRLSVL.

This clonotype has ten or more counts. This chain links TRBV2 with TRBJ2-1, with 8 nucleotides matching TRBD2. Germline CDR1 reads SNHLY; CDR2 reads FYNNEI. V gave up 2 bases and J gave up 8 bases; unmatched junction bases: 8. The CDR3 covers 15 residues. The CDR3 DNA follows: TGTGCCAGCAGTGAATCGATAGCGGGGTTCTATGAGCAGTTCTTC. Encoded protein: CASSESIAGFYEQFF.

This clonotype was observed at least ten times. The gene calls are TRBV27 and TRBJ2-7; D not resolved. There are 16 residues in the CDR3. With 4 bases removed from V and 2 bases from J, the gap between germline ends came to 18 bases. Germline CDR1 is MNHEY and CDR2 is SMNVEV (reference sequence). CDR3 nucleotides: TGTGCCAGCAGTTGGAGTGCTCCCCTCCTCCCCTACGAGCAGTACTTC. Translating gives CASSWSAPLLPYEQYF.